The following is a T cell receptor (beta chain) sequence with its context. Germline V gives CDR1 SQVTM, CDR2 ANQGSEA. V dropped 4 bases and J dropped 6 bases, with 9 bases sitting between them. This CDR3 region has 11 residues. The sample comes from a study of control samples from healthy donors and cancer patients. Clones were sequenced by immunoSEQ multiplex PCR, and TCRdb holds only the in-frame ones, with some missing. The table includes 100,000 to 150,000 clones, about 92% detected once. J is TRBJ1-1 and V is TRBV29-1; D call uncertain. This TCR was sampled from a woman aged 50 to 60 in good health. Sequenced input: blood. CDR3 DNA: TGCAGCGTTGGAGAAATCCCTGAAGCTTTCTTT. It yields the protein CSVGEIPEAFF.